This T cell receptor beta chain originates from a study of T cells expressing NK-cell markers. In the study overall: Sequencing of TCR beta repertoires drew on sorted CD3+CD56+NKG2C+, CD3+CD56+NKG2C- and CD3+CD56-NKG2C+ T cells.

The authors made TCR beta cDNA libraries by 5'RACE template switching. This switching added a universal primer site and UMIs. TCRdb reprocessed the 5' RACE reads and keeps a single row for each CDR3 protein, giving no DNA. Reported are 300,000 to 500,000 distinct CDR3 sequences; the ten largest clones contain roughly 10%. Study outcomes and limitations: In a group of about 6 donors, dominant NKG2C+ clonotypes represented 1.0-7.0% of CD8+ T cells. In a handful of donors, dominant clonotypes made up 28.3-60.1% of CD3+CD56-NKG2C+ cells.

A note on this clonotype: The antigen remains undetermined.

The clonotype comes from a woman aged 45 to 65 in good health. Source material: blood T cells: a sorted CD56 or NKG2C T cell subset, CD4+ or CD8+ T cells, or bulk PBMC T cells (not recorded which).

The chain's CDR3 is CASSPSPDWATDAKNIQYF. The gene calls are TRBV7-9 and TRBJ2-4; with no DNA, the TCRdb D assignment of TRBD1 cannot be verified. The CDR3 is made up of 19 amino acids. The germline CDR1 and CDR2 sequences are SEHNR and FQNEAQ (reference sequence).